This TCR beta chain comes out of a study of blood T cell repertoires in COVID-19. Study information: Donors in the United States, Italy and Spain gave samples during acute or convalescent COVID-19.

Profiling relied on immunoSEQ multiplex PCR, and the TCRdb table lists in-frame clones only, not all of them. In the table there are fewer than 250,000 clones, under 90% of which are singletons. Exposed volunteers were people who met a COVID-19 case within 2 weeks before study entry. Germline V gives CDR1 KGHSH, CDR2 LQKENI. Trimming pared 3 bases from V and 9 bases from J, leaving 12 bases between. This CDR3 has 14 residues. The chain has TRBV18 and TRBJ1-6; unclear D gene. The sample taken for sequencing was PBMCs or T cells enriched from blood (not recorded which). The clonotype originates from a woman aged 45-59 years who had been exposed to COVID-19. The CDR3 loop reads CASSPGREGSPLHF. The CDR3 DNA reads TGTGCCAGCTCACCGGGGAGGGAGGGTTCACCCCTCCACTTT.